This passage covers 24 T cell receptor beta chains from one sample sequenced in a study of CD8+ T cells in alopecia areata. Reverse transcription of extracted RNA yielded cDNA, which provided the sequencing template. Repertoires were generated with immunoSEQ multiplex PCR, while TCRdb's copy carries only in-frame clones and drops some. Observed in the sample are approximately 280,000 clones, none of them singletons. The sorting of pooled cutaneous lymph node cells relied on CD4, CD8alpha, NKG2D, NKG2ACE and other markers. The specimen was CD4+ T cells sorted from a lymph node. Every receptor here comes from a C3H/HeJ mouse with alopecia areata. MHC haplotype of the mouse line: H2-k.

Of note for this clone: Gene names follow the mouse nomenclature. The sequence runs out 4 residues before the end of the CDR3; the remainder is reconstructed from the germline J gene. The V and J genes are TRBV13-1 and TRBJ2-2, with D perhaps TRBD1 (7 bases). Germline V lookup: CDR1 NSHNY, CDR2 SYGAGN. The CDR3 has 15 residues. The germline V and J ends were trimmed by 1 base and 2 bases, with 9 bases remaining between them. The CDR3 sequence is CASSDRGRNTGQLYF. The covered CDR3 bases are TGTGCCAGCAGTGATAGGGGGCGGAACACCGGG.

This clone was observed a handful of times. Mouse gene names and germline throughout. The sample contains more than one DNA sequence encoding this CDR3. The sequenced CDR3 bases are TGTGCCAGCGGTGATGCGGGGGGGCGGAACTCC. Translated, it gives CASGDAGGRNS. The whole CDR3 sequence reads CASGDAGGRNSDYTF. This chain connects TRBV13-2 to TRBJ1-2; the D gene is possibly TRBD1 (6 bases). The CDR3 extends 4 residues past the end of the read, so its final part is completed from the germline J gene. The CDR3 runs to 15 residues. V shed 0 bases and J shed 2 bases, with 11 bases lying between them. CDR1 and CDR2 (germline): NNHNN, SYGAGS (reference sequence).

On this clone itself: Genes and germline are mouse. The read ends 4 residues early relative to the CDR3; the germline J gene fills the gap. This chain connects TRBV5 to TRBJ2-1; 8 nucleotides align to TRBD1. Germline CDR1 reads LGHNA; CDR2 reads YNLKQL (reference sequence). V lost 2 bases to trimming and J lost 3 bases; unmatched junction nucleotides: 3. The CDR3 extends over 15 amino acids. The sequenced CDR3 bases are TGTGCCAGCAGCCAAATGGACAGGGTCTATGCT. Translated, it gives CASSQMDRVYA. The full CDR3 protein is CASSQMDRVYAEQFF.

This clone was counted between two and nine times. Gene names follow the mouse nomenclature. The read halts 4 residues ahead of the CDR3 end, with the missing end drawn from the germline J gene. The chain recombines TRBV31 with TRBJ2-1; 8 nucleotides line up with TRBD2. Per germline, CDR1 GKSSPN and CDR2 SITVG. The CDR3 is 11 amino acids. CDR3 in amino acids: CAWNWGAEQFF. The sequenced part of the CDR3 DNA is TGTGCCTGGAACTGGGGGGCT.

Comment on this clone: Gene names refer to mouse genes. The sequence runs out 4 residues before the end of the CDR3; the remainder is reconstructed from the germline J gene. The chain employs TRBV19 and TRBJ2-3; 9 nucleotides align to TRBD1. With V trimmed by 4 bases and J by 0 bases, 6 bases remained unmatched. Germline V gene sequence: CDR1 FNHDT, CDR2 SITEND (reference sequence). There are 16 residues in the CDR3. The CDR3 DNA, read in part, is TGTGCCAGCAGTGCCGGGACAGGGCGTAGTGCAGAA. Protein sequence: CASSAGTGRSAE. The full-length CDR3 reads as CASSAGTGRSAETLYF.

With respect to this clone: This sequence may be a read error, since a much larger clone differs from it by one base. The listed genes are named as in mouse. The read comes to an end 4 residues before the CDR3 does, leaving the germline J gene to fill in the end. The same CDR3 arises from other DNA sequences in this sample as well. This chain connects TRBV5 to TRBJ2-1; 7 positions match TRBD2. This CDR3 is 15 amino acids long. Germline V lookup: CDR1 LGHNA, CDR2 YNLKQL (reference sequence). Trimming at V came to 1 base and at J to 1 base, leaving 1 base not matched to a gene. CDR3 DNA (partial): TGTGCCAGCAGCCAAGGGACTGGCAACTATGCT. Translating it yields CASSQGTGNYA. The complete CDR3 sequence is CASSQGTGNYAEQFF.

Concerning this clone itself: These gene names are mouse names. The CDR3 loop is CASSPMTGDYEQYF. The sequenced part of the CDR3 DNA is TGTGCCAGCAGCCCAATGACTGGGGACTAT. The rearrangement uses TRBV5 and TRBJ2-7; TRBD2 matches 8 bases. The CDR3 end falls 4 residues outside the read, so it is completed with the germline J gene. CDR3 length: 14 amino acids. Germline V gene sequence: CDR1 LGHNA, CDR2 YNLKQL (reference sequence). Trimming removed 4 bases from V and 3 bases from J; junction bases left unmatched: 5.

Only a few counts were recorded for this clone. The gene names here belong to mouse. Read sequence stops 4 residues before the CDR3 end, and the germline J gene provides the missing end. V and J are TRBV1 and TRBJ2-3; possibly TRBD1 for D (5 bases). Germline-derived CDR1 and CDR2 are NSQYPW and LRSPGD (reference sequence). The CDR3 totals 16 residues. Deletions cut 0 bases from V and 1 base from J, with 11 bases between. The sequenced CDR3 bases are TGCACCTGCAGTGCAGATGAGGGGTCTGGTGCAGAA. The encoded protein is CTCSADEGSGAE. The whole CDR3 region reads CTCSADEGSGAETLYF.

As for this clone: The listed genes are named as in mouse. The CDR3 goes on 4 residues after the read ends, and that part is filled in from the germline J gene. The V and J genes are TRBV13-2 and TRBJ2-3; tentative D call: TRBD1 (6 bases). The CDR3 has 16 residues. Trimming shortened V by 0 bases and J by 0 bases, and 11 bases separated the two germline ends. Germline assignment: CDR1 NNHNN and CDR2 SYGAGS (reference sequence). The CDR3 loop reads CASGDARQASAETLYF. CDR3 bases read: TGTGCCAGCGGTGATGCAAGACAGGCTAGTGCAGAA.

This clone turned up a few times. Mouse names are used for the genes. The CDR3 is cut off 4 residues early in the read; its end comes from the germline J gene. The rearrangement links TRBV19 to TRBJ2-1; 9 bases are shared with TRBD2. The germline CDR1 and CDR2 sequences are FNHDT and SITEND (reference sequence). This CDR3 contains 16 residues. The V gene end was trimmed by 4 bases and the J gene end by 0 bases; junction bases not matched to a gene: 5. CDR3 DNA (partial): TGTGCCAGCAGTCTCACTGGGGGGCGTAACTATGCT. Translating gives CASSLTGGRNYA. The complete CDR3 protein is CASSLTGGRNYAEQFF.

This clone was picked up many times. Gene names are mouse gene names. With the read ending 4 residues before the CDR3 end, the germline J gene is used to fill in that end. The chain is built from TRBV3 and TRBJ2-2, with D possibly being TRBD1 (6 bases). The germline CDR1 and CDR2 sequences are SNHLY and FYNGKV (reference sequence). V lost 1 base and J lost 0, with 6 bases in between. The CDR3 contains 15 residues. The CDR3 spells CASSLDRANTGQLYF. CDR3 DNA (partial): TGTGCCAGCAGCTTAGACAGGGCAAACACCGGG.

This clone was observed a handful of times. Mouse gene names apply. Other nucleotide sequences from this sample produce the same CDR3. The CDR3 here is CTCSAWGSSYEQYF. CDR3 DNA, as far as it was read: TGCACCTGCAGTGCTTGGGGAAGCTCCTAT. The chain joins TRBV1 to TRBJ2-7; TRBD2 is a possible D gene (5 bases). The CDR3 end falls 4 residues outside the read, so it is completed with the germline J gene. The length of the CDR3 is 14 residues. Trimming stripped 3 bases from V and 0 bases from J, with 9 bases between. Germline V CDR1 and CDR2: NSQYPW, LRSPGD (reference sequence).

A few counts support this clone. Gene names follow the mouse nomenclature. The read ends 4 residues before the CDR3 terminus; that terminus is restored from the germline J gene. V and J are TRBV31 and TRBJ1-1; D perhaps matches TRBD1 (6 bases). V lost 0 bases to trimming and J lost 3 bases, with 11 bases between them. This CDR3 has 14 amino acids. Germline CDR1 GKSSPN, CDR2 SITVG. Incomplete CDR3 DNA: TGTGCCTGGAGTCTCAGGGGTGTAGACACA. This encodes CAWSLRGVDT. In full, the CDR3 reads CAWSLRGVDTEVFF.

About this clone itself: Gene names are mouse gene names. The read ends 4 residues shy of where the CDR3 ends; the end is completed using the germline J gene. The V call is TRBV19, the J call TRBJ1-2; D is unresolved. Trimming pared 5 bases from V and 1 base from J, leaving 6 bases between. CDR1 and CDR2 from the germline V gene are FNHDT and SITEND (reference sequence). The CDR3 contains 12 residues. The part of the CDR3 DNA that was read is TGTGCCAGCAGACAAAAAAACTCC. It encodes CASRQKNS. The complete CDR3 sequence is CASRQKNSDYTF.

Note on this clone: Mouse names are used for the genes. The read comes to an end 4 residues before the CDR3 does, leaving the germline J gene to fill in the end. Other DNA sequences in this sample translate to the same CDR3. The gene calls are TRBV13-1 and TRBJ2-4; tentative D call: TRBD1 (5 bases). The CDR3 spans 14 residues. Trimming took off 2 bases at V and 0 bases at J, with 7 bases between the two ends. The germline V gene encodes CDR1 NSHNY and CDR2 SYGAGN. Partial CDR3 DNA: TGTGCCAGCAGTGACGACAGTAGTCAAAAC. Encoded protein: CASSDDSSQN. From start to end, the CDR3 is CASSDDSSQNTLYF.

On this clone: Gene names denote mouse genes. From the germline J gene comes the end of the CDR3, since the read stops 4 residues before it. The chain couples TRBV31 to TRBJ1-2; D possibly corresponds to TRBD1 (6 bases). CDR1 and CDR2 from the germline V gene are GKSSPN and SITVG. This CDR3 is built from 12 residues. Trimming took 5 bases from V and 2 from J, leaving 9 bases between them. The sequenced part of the CDR3 DNA is TGTGCCTGGGGTACAGGGAACTCC. It codes for CAWGTGNS. Given in full, the CDR3 is CAWGTGNSDYTF.

About this clone: The genes are named according to mouse. The CDR3 loop is CASSDLGGPTGQLYF. The sequenced part of the CDR3 DNA is TGTGCCAGCAGTGATCTGGGGGGGCCCACCGGG. The rearrangement links TRBV13-1 to TRBJ2-2; 10 positions match TRBD2. The read ends 4 residues early relative to the CDR3; the germline J gene fills the gap. CDR1 is NSHNY and CDR2 is SYGAGN in the germline V gene. This CDR3 is 15 amino acids long. V was pared by 1 base and J by 4 bases, with 1 base of the junction left unmatched.

Comments on this clone: Gene names are mouse gene names. The CDR3 end falls 4 residues outside the read, so it is completed with the germline J gene. This specimen includes other DNA sequences encoding the same CDR3. This chain connects TRBV1 to TRBJ2-3; no firm D call. V shed 1 base and J shed 0 bases, with 8 bases lying between them. Germline V lookup: CDR1 NSQYPW, CDR2 LRSPGD (reference sequence). The CDR3 runs to 15 residues. The CDR3 DNA, read in part, is TGCACCTGCAGTGCAGGACTTTCTAGTGCAGAA. This translates into CTCSAGLSSAE. The CDR3 as a whole reads CTCSAGLSSAETLYF.

Many counts were recorded for this clone. Gene labels here are mouse ones. The read ends 3 residues early relative to the CDR3; the germline J gene fills the gap. This CDR3 is also generated by other DNA sequences in the sample. The rearrangement uses TRBV19 and TRBJ1-6; 10 nucleotides match TRBD1. TRBJ1-6 is assigned to the ORF class and has an uncertain function. The CDR3 has 14 amino acids. Germline loops: CDR1 FNHDT, CDR2 SITEND (reference sequence). The V segment lost 4 bases and the J segment 7 bases; nucleotides outside the gene matches: 2. CDR3: CASSDRGRNSPLYF. The CDR3 DNA, read in part, is TGTGCCAGCAGTGACAGGGGGCGGAATTCGCCC.

This clone was found a few times. Gene names and germline refer to mouse. Read sequence stops 4 residues before the CDR3 end, and the germline J gene provides the missing end. This chain links TRBV13-1 with TRBJ2-2, with a tentative D call TRBD1 (6 bases). V was shortened by 3 bases and J by 5 bases, with 8 bases between the two germline ends. The germline V gene encodes CDR1 NSHNY and CDR2 SYGAGN. The CDR3 has 13 amino acids. The covered CDR3 bases are TGTGCCAGCAGTGTTACAGGGACCGGG. It is translated as CASSVTGTG. The whole CDR3 sequence reads CASSVTGTGQLYF.

This clone was seen only a few times. Mouse gene names apply. The CDR3 is cut off 4 residues early in the read; its end comes from the germline J gene. The rearrangement links TRBV14 to TRBJ2-4; tentatively, D is TRBD1 (5 bases). CDR3 length equals 15 residues. Trimming took 3 bases from V and 0 from J, leaving 11 bases between them. Germline V lookup: CDR1 SGHDT, CDR2 FRDEAV. The chain's CDR3 is CASSYPTASQNTLYF. Incomplete CDR3 DNA: TGTGCCAGCAGTTACCCGACAGCTAGTCAAAAC.

This clone was recorded a few times. These gene names are mouse names. From the germline J gene comes the end of the CDR3, since the read stops 4 residues before it. The chain links TRBV13-1 to TRBJ2-7; weak D call: TRBD2 (7 bases). Germline-derived CDR1 and CDR2 are NSHNY and SYGAGN. The CDR3 is 12 amino acids. The CDR3 loop is CASSRGGDEQYF. The DNA read from the CDR3 is TGTGCCAGCAGTAGGGGGGGAGAT.

Notes on this clone: Here the gene names and germline are mouse. The CDR3 end is not reached by the read, which stops 4 residues before it; the germline J gene fills it in. The same CDR3 also results from other DNA sequences found in this sample. The chain combines TRBV13-3 with TRBJ1-2, with 7 bases matching TRBD1. The CDR3 consists of 14 residues. Looked up from germline, CDR1 is NNHDY and CDR2 is SYVADS. V was pared by 2 bases and J by 1 base, with 2 bases of the junction left unmatched. CDR3 loop: CASSDRDRNSDYTF. CDR3 bases read: TGTGCCAGCAGTGACAGGGACAGAAACTCC.

Comment on this clone: Mouse gene names apply. The sequenced fragment ends 4 residues before the CDR3 boundary, so the rest is inferred from the germline J gene. The chain joins TRBV5 to TRBJ2-2; TRBD2 matches at 12 bases. Losses at the gene ends were 0 bases for V and 3 bases for J; bases not matched to a gene: 5. The CDR3 extends over 18 amino acids. Germline CDR1 is LGHNA and CDR2 is YNLKQL (reference sequence). The covered CDR3 bases are TGTGCCAGCAGCCAAGAGGGGACTGGGGGGATCCACACCGGG. Protein product: CASSQEGTGGIHTG. The whole CDR3 sequence reads CASSQEGTGGIHTGQLYF.